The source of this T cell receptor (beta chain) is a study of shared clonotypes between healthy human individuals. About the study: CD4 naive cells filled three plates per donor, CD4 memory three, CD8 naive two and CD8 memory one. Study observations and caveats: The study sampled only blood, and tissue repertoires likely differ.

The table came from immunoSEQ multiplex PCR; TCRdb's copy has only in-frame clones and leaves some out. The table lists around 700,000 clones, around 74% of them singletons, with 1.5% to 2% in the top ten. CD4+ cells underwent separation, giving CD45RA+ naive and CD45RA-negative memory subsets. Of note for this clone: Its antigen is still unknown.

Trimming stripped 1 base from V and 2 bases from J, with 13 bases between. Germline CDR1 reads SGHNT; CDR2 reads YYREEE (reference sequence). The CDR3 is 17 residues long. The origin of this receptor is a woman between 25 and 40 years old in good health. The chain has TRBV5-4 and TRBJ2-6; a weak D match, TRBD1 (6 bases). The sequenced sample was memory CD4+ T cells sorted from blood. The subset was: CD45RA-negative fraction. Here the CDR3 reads CASSLHTGWAGANVLTF. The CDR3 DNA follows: TGTGCCAGCAGCTTGCATACAGGGTGGGCTGGGGCCAACGTCCTGACTTTC.